These 25 T cell receptor beta chains were all obtained from the same sample, sequenced in a study of Tregs in tolerant kidney transplant recipients. The protocol was immunoSEQ multiplex PCR, while the TCRdb copy is restricted to in-frame clones and leaves out a portion. Of roughly 250,000 clones in the sample, about 80% were seen once. Sequencing input: CD4+ T cells from blood. The source of these receptors is a human donor in good health.

This chain links TRBV5-1 with TRBJ2-5, with D perhaps TRBD1 (5 bases). This CDR3 has 16 amino acids. Deletions cut 6 bases from V and 0 bases from J, with 18 bases between. Germline V gene sequence: CDR1 SGHRS, CDR2 YFSETQ. The CDR3 DNA reads as TGCGCCAGCACCCCTGGGGCAGTCTCTCACCAAGAGACCCAGTACTTC. This sequence encodes CASTPGAVSHQETQYF.

The CDR3 spells CASSYSDRAQETQYF. The DNA for the CDR3 is TGTGCCAGCAGTTACTCCGACAGGGCCCAAGAGACCCAGTACTTC. The J gene is TRBJ2-5, the V gene TRBV6-5; 7 bases line up with TRBD1. The germline CDR1 and CDR2 sequences are MNHEY and SVGAGI. The CDR3 consists of 15 residues. V lost 0 bases and J lost 1; bases outside the gene matches: 2.

This chain uses TRBV23-1 with TRBJ2-7; no reliable D call. TRBV23-1 is reported as an ORF; its role is uncertain. This CDR3 is 10 amino acids long. Trimming removed 9 bases at V and 4 bases at J, with 7 bases between. The CDR3 DNA is TGCGCCAGAGGATCGTACGAGCAGTACTTC. Protein product: CARGSYEQYF.

The chain recombines TRBV5-6 with TRBJ1-5; D gene uncertain. V lost 0 bases and J 3 bases, leaving 10 bases between the germline ends. Per germline, CDR1 SGHDT and CDR2 YYEEEE. This CDR3 has 15 amino acids. The CDR3 DNA reads TGTGCCAGCAGCTTGGGGTCCGGGTACAATCAGCCCCAGCATTTT. Protein product: CASSLGSGYNQPQHF.

The chain has TRBV7-9 and TRBJ1-2, with TRBD1 matching 8 bases. The CDR3 extends over 16 amino acids. After removal of 1 base from V and 4 bases from J, the junction contained 8 bases not matched to a gene. Germline loops: CDR1 SEHNR, CDR2 FQNEAQ (reference sequence). The chain's CDR3 is CASSLGGLDRVYGYTF. The CDR3 DNA reads as TGTGCCAGCAGCTTAGGAGGTTTGGACAGGGTCTATGGCTACACCTTC.

The chain joins TRBV6-6 to TRBJ2-7; TRBD1 matches at 8 bases. CDR1 is MNHNY and CDR2 is SVGAGI in the germline V gene (reference sequence). Trimming took 0 bases from V and 5 from J; bases not matched to a gene: 6. CDR3 length equals 15 residues. CDR3 protein: CASSYSRQGADEQYF. The DNA for the CDR3 is TGTGCCAGCAGTTACTCGAGGCAGGGGGCGGACGAGCAGTACTTC.

This clone has a single count. The chain carries TRBV7-9 and TRBJ2-1, with 10 bases that match TRBD2. The CDR3 is 17 residues long. Per germline, CDR1 SEHNR and CDR2 FQNEAQ (reference sequence). Losses at the gene ends were 5 bases for V and 8 bases for J; bases not matched to a gene: 15. CDR3 sequence reads: CASSPIPSGRARDEQFF. CDR3 in DNA: TGTGCCAGCAGCCCCATCCCCAGCGGGAGGGCCAGAGATGAGCAGTTCTTC.

The rearrangement uses TRBV7-9 and TRBJ2-7; D gene uncertain. This CDR3 is 13 amino acids long. V was cut by 5 bases and J by 2 bases, with 10 bases left in between. In germline, CDR1 is SEHNR, CDR2 FQNEAQ (reference sequence). CDR3 sequence reads: CASSLGSTYEQYF. For the CDR3, the DNA is TGTGCCAGCAGCCTGGGGTCGACCTACGAGCAGTACTTC.

Of note for this clone: Other DNA sequences within the sample encode an identical CDR3. The genes are TRBV11-3 and TRBJ2-5; TRBD1 matches at 7 bases. In germline, CDR1 is SGHNT, CDR2 YENEEA. The CDR3 runs 14 residues. J gave up 1 base and V 4 bases, and 3 bases lay outside the gene matches. The CDR3 coding sequence is TGTGCCAGCAGCTCAGCAGGGGGCCAAGAGACCCAGTACTTC. Its protein product is CASSSAGGQETQYF. The full variable domain, rest sourced from reference TRBV11-3 and TRBJ2-5, is EAGVVQSPRYKIIEKKQPVAFWCNPISGHNTLYWYLQNLGQGPELLIRYENEEAVDDSQLPKDRFSAERLKGVDSTLKIQPAELGDSAVYLCASSSAGGQETQYFGPGTRLLVL.

The chain carries TRBV5-3 and TRBJ1-6; unclear D gene. TRBV5-3 is flagged as an ORF with uncertain function. V lost 9 bases and J lost 9, with 16 bases in between. CDR3 size: 13 residues. CDR3 protein: CANGPPGFSPLHF. CDR3 in DNA: TGTGCCAACGGTCCCCCGGGATTTTCACCCCTCCACTTT.

This sequence joins TRBV5-1 and TRBJ1-2, with a tentative D call TRBD1 (6 bases). CDR1 is SGHRS, CDR2 YFSETQ, per germline. The CDR3 totals 17 residues. V lost 3 bases and J lost 0, with 18 bases in between. The CDR3 region is CASSSFRGGPSNYGYTF. For the CDR3, the DNA is TGCGCCAGCAGCTCGTTCAGGGGAGGGCCCTCTAACTATGGCTACACCTTC.

The V call is TRBV7-2, the J call TRBJ1-4; a possible D gene is TRBD1 (5 bases). The CDR3 runs to 14 residues. Trimming left V 4 bases short and J 5 bases short, with 11 bases between. Germline V gene lookup returns CDR1 SGHTA and CDR2 FQGNSA. The CDR3 nucleotides read TGTGCCAGCAGCTCGGGGACGGTGAATGAAAAACTGTTTTTT. Its protein is CASSSGTVNEKLFF. Together with reference TRBV7-2 and TRBJ1-4, the CDR3 gives the full variable domain: GAGVSQSPSNKVTEKGKDVELRCDPISGHTALYWYRQSLGQGLEFLIYFQGNSAPDKSGLPSDRFSAERTGGSVSTLTIQRTQQEDSAVYLCASSSGTVNEKLFFGSGTQLSVL.

The chain carries TRBV5-1 and TRBJ1-1, with D possibly TRBD1 on 6 matching bases. The CDR3 covers 14 residues. Germline V CDR1 and CDR2: SGHRS, YFSETQ. Trimming removed 4 bases from V and 1 base from J, with 11 bases in between. CDR3 nucleotides: TGCGCCAGCAGCCTACGGGGGGCGAACACTGAAGCTTTCTTT. This translates into CASSLRGANTEAFF.

This chain connects TRBV5-8 to TRBJ1-1; D ambiguous. V gave up 2 bases and J gave up 4 bases, with 12 bases separating them. The germline V gene encodes CDR1 SGHTS and CDR2 YDEGEE. This CDR3 has 14 amino acids. The CDR3, as DNA: TGTGCCAGCAGCTTATCCCGGGCCGCCACTGAAGCTTTCTTT. Amino acid sequence: CASSLSRAATEAFF.

The chain joins TRBV10-2 to TRBJ1-2; 10 bases match TRBD1. V shed 6 bases and J 4 bases; nucleotides not matched to a gene: 5. This CDR3 has 14 amino acids. Germline CDR1 reads WSHSY; CDR2 reads SAAADI. In DNA, the CDR3 is TGCGCCAGCAGCTCCGGGACAGGGGCCTATGGCTACACCTTC. Translating gives CASSSGTGAYGYTF.

This chain connects TRBV29-1 to TRBJ2-1; 9 nucleotides line up with TRBD2. Per the germline V gene, CDR1 is SQVTM and CDR2 is ANQGSEA. J gave up 0 bases and V 4 bases, and 13 bases lay outside the gene matches. The CDR3 loop spans 18 amino acids. The CDR3: CSVAGRMTSGSSYNEQFF. In DNA, the CDR3 is TGCAGCGTTGCGGGAAGAATGACTAGCGGAAGCTCCTACAATGAGCAGTTCTTC.

J is TRBJ1-5 and V is TRBV19; TRBD1 might be the D (6 bases). This CDR3 contains 15 residues. The V and J ends lost 7 bases and 2 bases respectively, with 15 bases between them. CDR1 is LNHDA and CDR2 is SQIVND in the germline V gene (reference sequence). As DNA, the CDR3 is TGTGCCAGTAACGCCAGGGGATCTGGCAATCAGCCCCAGCATTTT. It translates to CASNARGSGNQPQHF.

This clone was detected once. This chain's CDR3 is CASSQQPADSYNEQFF. The CDR3 bases are TGTGCCAGCAGCCAACAGCCAGCGGACTCCTACAATGAGCAGTTCTTC. The chain has TRBV4-2 and TRBJ2-1, with TRBD2 as a possible D gene (5 bases). With 2 bases removed from V and 0 bases from J, the gap between germline ends came to 11 bases. Germline CDR1 and CDR2: LGHNA and YNFKEQ. The CDR3 length is 16 residues.

The V gene is TRBV4-1, the J gene TRBJ1-6; D may be TRBD1 (5 bases). Trimming took off 4 bases at V and 3 bases at J, with 10 bases between the two ends. The CDR3 is made up of 15 amino acids. In germline, CDR1 is MGHRA, CDR2 YSYEKL. Here the CDR3 reads CASSRLQGYNSPLHF. The DNA for the CDR3 is TGCGCCAGCAGCCGGCTCCAGGGCTATAATTCACCCCTCCACTTT.

The rearrangement joins TRBV30 to TRBJ1-1, with D hard to call. Germline V CDR1 and CDR2: GTSNPN, SVGIG (reference sequence). Between the trimmed V and J ends, which lost 5 bases and 0 bases, there was a span of 13 bases. The CDR3 extends over 14 amino acids. CDR3 sequence reads: CAWATGPMNTEAFF. DNA for the CDR3: TGTGCCTGGGCCACCGGCCCGATGAACACTGAAGCTTTCTTT.

This chain joins TRBV5-1 and TRBJ2-3; D not resolved. The V end was cut by 0 bases, the J end by 0 bases, with 2 bases between. The CDR3 loop spans 13 amino acids. CDR1 and CDR2 (germline): SGHRS, YFSETQ. The CDR3 spells CASSLGSTDTQYF. CDR3 DNA sequence: TGCGCCAGCAGCTTGGGAAGCACAGATACGCAGTATTTT. Variable domain in full (rest from reference TRBV5-1 and TRBJ2-3): KAGVTQTPRYLIKTRGQQVTLSCSPISGHRSVSWYQQTPGQGLQFLFEYFSETQRNKGNFPGRFSGRQFSNSRSEMNVSTLELGDSALYLCASSLGSTDTQYFGPGTRLTVL.

The rearrangement joins TRBV7-8 to TRBJ1-1; 12 nucleotides line up with TRBD1. The germline V gene has CDR1 SGHVS and CDR2 FQNEAQ. After removal of 2 bases from V and 1 base from J, the junction contained 5 bases not matched to a gene. This CDR3 has 17 residues. The CDR3 region is CASSLMGQGARNTEAFF. The CDR3 nucleotides read TGTGCCAGCAGCTTAATGGGACAGGGGGCAAGGAACACTGAAGCTTTCTTT.

The J gene is TRBJ1-5, the V gene TRBV7-8, with D perhaps matching TRBD1 (5 bases). Trimming left V 1 base short and J 1 base short, with 14 bases between. CDR1 is SGHVS and CDR2 is FQNEAQ in the germline V gene. The CDR3 has 17 amino acids. The CDR3 DNA sequence: TGTGCCAGCAGCTTAGGGGGCTGGCGTTGGAGCAATCAGCCCCAGCATTTT. This gives the protein CASSLGGWRWSNQPQHF.

This chain uses TRBV10-3 with TRBJ2-1; TRBD2 agrees at 8 bases. Trimming at V came to 0 bases and at J to 3 bases, leaving 7 bases not matched to a gene. CDR1 ENHRY and CDR2 SYGVKD come from the germline V gene. This CDR3 region has 17 residues. CDR3 protein: CAISESQRERLYNEQFF. The CDR3 DNA follows: TGTGCCATCAGTGAGTCGCAGCGGGAGAGGCTCTACAATGAGCAGTTCTTC.

The rearrangement links TRBV7-2 to TRBJ2-5, with 7 nucleotides matching TRBD1. The CDR3 runs to 12 residues. Germline V gene sequence: CDR1 SGHTA, CDR2 FQGNSA. Trimming at V came to 4 bases and at J to 5 bases, leaving 1 base not matched to a gene. CDR3: CASSYRGETQYF. The CDR3 nucleotides read TGTGCCAGCAGCTACAGGGGTGAGACCCAGTACTTC.